A selection of T cell receptor beta chains follows, all from one sample in a study of T-cell memory formation after mild COVID-19. TCRdb reprocessed the 5' RACE reads with MiXCR, giving one entry per CDR3 protein. The sample consists of about 400,000 distinct CDR3 sequences, about 22% of them appearing once. Material: PBMCs or a T cell subset sorted from them (not recorded which). Source of these receptors: an adult woman who had mild COVID-19 (a few samples of this study predate the infection). Cell type and time point are not known. Both conserved end residues are part of each CDR3. The D gene is left open where the match is weak. Clone size is shown for a subset of rows, as once, few, many or a class of expanded clone.

V	size	J	D	CDR3	DNA
TRBV7-6	-	TRBJ2-7	-	CASSLERGLVGEQYF	TGTGCCAGCAGCTTAGAACGGGGCCTCGTAGGGGAGCAGTACTTC
TRBV7-3	many	TRBJ1-1	-	CASSSQGNTEAFF	TGTGCCAGCAGCTCACAGGGAAACACTGAAGCTTTCTTT
TRBV4-1	-	TRBJ1-2	-	CASSQEKGVYYGYTF	TGCGCCAGCAGCCAAGAGAAGGGGGTCTACTATGGCTACACCTTC
TRBV9	-	TRBJ1-2	-	CASSVATAGTYYGYTF	TGTGCCAGCAGCGTAGCTACAGCAGGGACATACTATGGCTACACCTTC
TRBV11-2	many	TRBJ2-1	-	CASSLGVYEQFF	TGTGCCAGCAGCTTAGGGGTTTATGAGCAGTTCTTC
TRBV18	few	TRBJ2-7	-	CASSPNEAYEQYF	TGTGCCAGCTCACCAAACGAGGCATACGAGCAGTACTTC
TRBV19	-	TRBJ2-7	TRBD1	CASSIGQVGSYEQYF	TGTGCCAGTAGTATCGGACAGGTTGGCTCCTACGAGCAGTACTTC
TRBV4-1	few	TRBJ2-7	TRBD1	CASSQATGTGDYEQYF	TGCGCCAGCAGCCAAGCTACCGGGACAGGAGACTACGAGCAGTACTTC
TRBV7-7	-	TRBJ2-5	-	CASSSNYAETQYF	TGTGCTAGCAGCAGTAACTACGCGGAGACCCAGTACTTC
TRBV6-1	-	TRBJ2-3	-	CASSPWGYTDTQYF	TGTGCCAGCAGCCCCTGGGGGTACACAGATACGCAGTATTTT
TRBV19	-	TRBJ1-5	-	CASSSSSGSNQPQHF	TGTGCCAGTAGTTCGTCCAGTGGGAGCAATCAGCCCCAGCATTTT
TRBV12-3/TRBV12-4	few	TRBJ1-1	TRBD1	CASSRQGYGNTEAFF	TGTGCCAGCAGCAGACAGGGGTACGGGAACACTGAAGCTTTCTTT
TRBV7-9	-	TRBJ2-3	-	CASSRTGGGTDTQYF	TGTGCCAGCAGCCGTACAGGGGGGGGCACAGATACGCAGTATTTT
TRBV4-1	-	TRBJ1-5	-	CASSQDGVGGRQPQHF	TGCGCCAGCAGCCAAGATGGCGTGGGGGGTAGGCAGCCCCAGCATTTT
TRBV7-8	-	TRBJ2-7	TRBD1	CASTGTGNEQYF	TGTGCCAGCACCGGGACAGGGAACGAGCAGTACTTC
TRBV12-3/TRBV12-4	-	TRBJ1-1	TRBD1	CASRPRGLGTEAFF	TGTGCCAGCAGACCTAGGGGGCTGGGAACTGAAGCTTTCTTT
TRBV5-1	few	TRBJ2-7	-	CASSPTENYEQYF	TGCGCCAGCAGCCCCACAGAAAATTACGAGCAGTACTTC
TRBV6-1	few	TRBJ1-5	-	CASSVEGQGEQPQHF	TGTGCCAGCAGTGTAGAGGGGCAGGGCGAACAGCCCCAGCATTTT
TRBV7-9	-	TRBJ2-7	TRBD1	CASSPDRGGRSSYEQYF	TGTGCCAGCAGCCCGGACAGGGGGGGTCGGAGCTCCTACGAGCAGTACTTC
TRBV18	few	TRBJ2-7	-	CASSSAGIPYEQYF	TGTGCCAGCTCGTCTGCAGGGATCCCCTACGAGCAGTACTTC
TRBV5-6	few	TRBJ1-4	-	CASSFTGTNEKLFF	TGTGCCAGCAGCTTTACAGGGACTAATGAAAAACTGTTTTTT
TRBV7-6	many	TRBJ2-2	-	CASSLEVYTGELFF	TGTGCCAGCAGCTTAGAGGTCTACACCGGGGAGCTGTTTTTT
TRBV12-3/TRBV12-4	many	TRBJ2-2	TRBD1	CASSSGTGTGELFF	TGTGCCAGCAGTTCCGGGACAGGGACCGGGGAGCTGTTTTTT
TRBV29-1	-	TRBJ2-3	-	CSVISGPRTDTQYF	TGCAGCGTTATATCAGGGCCTCGCACAGATACGCAGTATTTT
TRBV5-5	few	TRBJ2-7	TRBD2	CASQQTSGNYEQYF	TGTGCCAGCCAACAGACTAGCGGGAACTACGAGCAGTACTTC
TRBV4-3	-	TRBJ2-7	-	CASSQDSGHHYEQYF	TGCGCCAGCAGCCAAGATTCAGGACACCACTACGAGCAGTACTTC
TRBV10-3	-	TRBJ1-5	-	CAISEIGGNQPQHF	TGTGCCATCAGTGAGATCGGGGGGAATCAGCCCCAGCATTTT
TRBV7-6	few	TRBJ2-1	TRBD1	CASSFDRGPYNEQFF	TGTGCCAGCAGCTTTGACAGGGGGCCTTACAATGAGCAGTTCTTC
TRBV5-5	many	TRBJ2-1	-	CASSLRGGGEQFF	TGTGCCAGCAGCTTGAGGGGGGGTGGTGAGCAGTTCTTC
TRBV20-1	few	TRBJ2-1	TRBD2	CSASTLEAGGYNEQFF	TGCAGTGCTAGCACCCTAGAGGCGGGAGGTTACAATGAGCAGTTCTTC
TRBV7-2	many	TRBJ2-5	-	CASSGPGRQETQYF	TGTGCCAGCAGCGGCCCGGGACGGCAAGAGACCCAGTACTTC
TRBV4-1	-	TRBJ2-3	-	CASSRIQGHTDTQYF	TGCGCCAGCAGCCGAATCCAGGGCCACACAGATACGCAGTATTTT
TRBV7-9	-	TRBJ1-2	-	CASSPSLAGDPDGYTF	TGTGCCAGCAGCCCCTCTTTGGCAGGGGATCCAGATGGCTACACCTTC
TRBV12-3/TRBV12-4	-	TRBJ2-1	-	CASSLATGGHEQFF	TGTGCCAGCAGTTTAGCCACCGGGGGGCATGAGCAGTTCTTC
TRBV20-1	few	TRBJ1-2	-	CSAADYLYGYTF	TGCAGTGCTGCCGACTACCTCTATGGCTACACCTTC
TRBV5-1	-	TRBJ2-4	TRBD2	CASSPRLAGLGNIQYF	TGCGCCAGCAGCCCAAGACTAGCGGGGTTGGGCAACATTCAGTACTTC
TRBV23-1	-	TRBJ2-3	TRBD2	CASSQSIREGTQYF	TGCGCCAGCAGTCAATCGATCCGGGAGGGGACGCAGTATTTT
TRBV7-3	few	TRBJ1-1	-	CASSWEMNTEAFF	TGTGCCAGCAGCTGGGAGATGAACACTGAAGCTTTCTTT
TRBV5-4	-	TRBJ2-3	-	CASINDRGSTDTQYF	TGTGCCAGCATCAACGACAGAGGGTCCACAGATACGCAGTATTTT
TRBV20-1	few	TRBJ1-2	TRBD1	CSARSPTGLYGYTF	TGCAGTGCTAGATCCCCGACAGGGCTCTATGGCTACACCTTC
TRBV5-1	many	TRBJ2-4	-	CASAPGLARNIQYF	TGCGCCAGCGCCCCGGGGTTGGCTAGAAACATTCAGTACTTC
TRBV19	-	TRBJ2-1	TRBD1	CASSVHPSGTGVF	TGTGCCAGTAGTGTCCACCCCTCCGGGACAGGGGTCTTC
TRBV7-3	-	TRBJ1-5	-	CASSFTDKGNQPQHF	TGTGCCAGCAGCTTCACAGATAAGGGCAATCAGCCCCAGCATTTT
TRBV7-8	few	TRBJ2-2	-	CASSFLSQGDTGELFF	TGTGCCAGCAGCTTCCTATCCCAGGGCGACACCGGGGAGCTGTTTTTT
TRBV29-1	many	TRBJ2-7	TRBD1	CSAGTGTYEQYF	TGCAGCGCAGGGACAGGGACCTACGAGCAGTACTTC
TRBV12-3/TRBV12-4	many	TRBJ2-6	-	CATGGTGANVLTF	TGTGCTACTGGGGGCACTGGGGCCAACGTCCTGACTTTC
TRBV29-1	-	TRBJ2-7	TRBD2	CSSLVYGGSSYEQYF	TGCAGCTCTCTCGTCTACGGGGGGAGCTCCTACGAGCAGTACTTC
TRBV27	-	TRBJ2-7	-	CASRGAIYEQYF	TGTGCCAGCAGGGGGGCGATTTACGAGCAGTACTTC